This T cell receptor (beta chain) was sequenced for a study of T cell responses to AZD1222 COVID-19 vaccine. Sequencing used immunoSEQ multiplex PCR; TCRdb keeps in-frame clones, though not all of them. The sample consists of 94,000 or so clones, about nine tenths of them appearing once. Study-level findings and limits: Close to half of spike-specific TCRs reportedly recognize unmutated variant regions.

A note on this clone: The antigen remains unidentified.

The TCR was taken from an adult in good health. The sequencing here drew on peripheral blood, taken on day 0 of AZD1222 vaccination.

The chain's CDR3 is CASSEAQVGSPLHF. As DNA, the CDR3 is TGTGCCAGCAGTGAGGCACAGGTGGGCTCACCCCTCCACTTT. This rearrangement joins TRBV25-1 to TRBJ1-6, with TRBD1 as a possible D gene (5 bases). V lost 3 bases and J lost 10, with 13 bases in between. The CDR3 is made up of 14 amino acids. Per the germline V gene, CDR1 is MGHDK and CDR2 is SYGVNS.